This T cell receptor beta chain was identified during a study of blood T cell repertoires in COVID-19. Study overall: Samples of COVID-19 (acute and convalescent) were obtained from the United States, Italy and Spain. T cells, B-cell-depleted T cells, or PBMCs supplied cDNA or gDNA.

In the original analysis: Estimation of nucleated cell counts was performed using reference gene primer amplification. Measured with immunoSEQ multiplex PCR; TCRdb has only the in-frame clones, and not every one. V and J calls and clone size are those listed in that table; D and trimming were worked out from the DNA. The data show about 190,000 clones, with about 83% seen just once and approximately 5% held by the top ten. The origin of this receptor is a woman in her seventies with active or convalescent COVID-19. The sequenced material came from peripheral blood.

CDR3 region: CASSYSKGTGTREQYF. CDR3 bases: TGTGCCAGCAGTTACTCGAAGGGGACAGGGACTCGCGAGCAGTACTTC. This chain connects TRBV6-2 or TRBV6-3 to TRBJ2-7; 9 bases are shared with TRBD1. Germline trimming cut 0 bases from V and 6 bases from J; bases unmatched to any gene: 9. The germline gives CDR1 MNHEY, CDR2 SVGEGT. This CDR3 region has 16 residues.